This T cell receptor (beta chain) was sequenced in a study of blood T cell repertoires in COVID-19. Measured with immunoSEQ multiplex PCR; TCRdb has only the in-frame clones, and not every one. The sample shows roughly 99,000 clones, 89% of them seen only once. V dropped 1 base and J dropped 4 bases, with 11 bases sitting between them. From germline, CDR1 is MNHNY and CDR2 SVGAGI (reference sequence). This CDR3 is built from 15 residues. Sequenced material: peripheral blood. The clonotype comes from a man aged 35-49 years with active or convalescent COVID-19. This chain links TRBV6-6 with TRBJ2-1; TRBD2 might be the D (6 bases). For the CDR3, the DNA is TGTGCCAGCAGTTACTGGGACTCGGTTTACAATGAGCAGTTCTTC. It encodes CASSYWDSVYNEQFF.